One and the same sample provided the 16 T cell receptor beta chains below, sequenced in a study of cytomegalovirus exposure and HLA in healthy donors (TCRdb year 2017). Library method: the immunoSEQ multiplex PCR assay. The multiplex PCR relied on a mix of 60 forward primers for TCR Vbeta segments and 13 reverse primers for TCR Jbeta segments. The table comes from immuneACCESS by way of TCRdb, which keeps in-frame sequences with V and J called. Part of the clones is missing from these tables; in studies checked, under half for an unresolved V gene and the rest for unknown reasons. The sample's table lists a count of 85,000 to 90,000 clones. 15% to 17% of the sample lies in the top ten. The sequenced material came from PBMCs. Every receptor here comes from a man aged 45-65 years in good health and CMV-seropositive.

The gene calls are TRBV18 and TRBJ1-2, with TRBD1 matching over 10 bases. With V trimmed by 2 bases and J by 3 bases, 15 bases remained unmatched. Looked up from germline, CDR1 is KGHSH and CDR2 is LQKENI. The CDR3 contains 19 residues. The CDR3 nucleotides read TGTGCCAGCTCACCATTCTACGGGACAGGGGAGGATTCCGACTATGGCTACACCTTC. This codes for CASSPFYGTGEDSDYGYTF.

This chain links TRBV6-1 with TRBJ2-5; D is undetermined. The CDR3 runs 14 residues. CDR1 and CDR2 from the germline V gene are MNHNS and SASEGT. Trimming pared 7 bases from V and 6 bases from J, leaving 18 bases between. CDR3 coding DNA: TGTGCCAGCACAGCGACTGTTCCAAGGCAGACCCAGTACTTC. This codes for CASTATVPRQTQYF.

The V call is TRBV18, the J call TRBJ2-1; D gene uncertain. Germline V lookup: CDR1 KGHSH, CDR2 LQKENI. Between the trimmed V and J ends, which lost 6 bases and 0 bases, there was a span of 12 bases. The CDR3 runs to 15 residues. Here the CDR3 DNA reads TGTGCCAGCTCTACTTCCCCGAGCTCCTACAATGAGCAGTTCTTC. Translating gives CASSTSPSSYNEQFF.

The chain couples TRBV6-5 to TRBJ2-7, with unresolved D. V was trimmed by 5 bases and J by 4 bases, leaving 6 bases between them. Germline CDR1 is MNHEY and CDR2 is SVGAGI. This CDR3 contains 11 residues. The CDR3 loop reads CASSETYEQYF. CDR3 DNA: TGTGCCAGCAGTGAAACTTACGAGCAGTACTTC.

The chain employs TRBV14 and TRBJ2-3; D is unclear. With 1 base removed from V and 2 bases from J, the gap between germline ends came to 4 bases. The V gene's germline CDR1 is SGHDN and CDR2 FVKESK. The CDR3 contains 13 residues. This CDR3 reads CASSQVLTDTQYF. The CDR3 DNA reads TGTGCCAGCAGCCAAGTACTCACAGATACGCAGTATTTT.

The chain couples TRBV13 to TRBJ1-5, with D hard to call. Germline-derived CDR1 and CDR2 are PRHDT and FYEKMQ (reference sequence). The CDR3 extends over 14 amino acids. V lost 3 bases to trimming and J lost 7 bases, with 13 bases between them. CDR3 in DNA: TGTGCCAGCAGCTTGGCGGGAGTGGGACAGCCCCAGCATTTT. It is translated as CASSLAGVGQPQHF.

The CDR3 reads CASGLGYNQPQHF. The CDR3 DNA follows: TGCGCCAGCGGCCTAGGTTACAATCAGCCCCAGCATTTT. The chain recombines TRBV10-2 with TRBJ1-5; D remains unclear. Germline CDR1 WSHSY, CDR2 SAAADI. The CDR3 consists of 13 residues. The V gene lost 8 bases and the J gene lost 3 bases, with 11 bases spanning the gap.

This chain links TRBV19 with TRBJ1-3, with 7 bases identical to TRBD1. CDR1 LNHDA and CDR2 SQIVND come from the germline V gene (reference sequence). Germline trimming cut 6 bases from V and 4 bases from J; bases unmatched to any gene: 6. The CDR3 contains 14 residues. CDR3 DNA sequence: TGTGCCAGTAGCGCGACAGGGCAAGGAAACACCATATATTTT. Protein sequence: CASSATGQGNTIYF.

The V call is TRBV4-2, the J call TRBJ1-5, with TRBD1 identical over 8 bases. In germline, CDR1 is LGHNA, CDR2 YNFKEQ. J was trimmed by 4 bases and V by 3 bases; bases with no gene match: 5. This CDR3 comprises 15 residues. The CDR3 region has the DNA TGTGCCAGCAGCCATGATACAGGGGGGAATCAGCCCCAGCATTTT. Residues: CASSHDTGGNQPQHF.

The chain links TRBV7-9 to TRBJ1-4; 12 bases agree with TRBD1. Germline values: CDR1 SEHNR, CDR2 FQNEAQ (reference sequence). The CDR3 extends over 16 amino acids. The trim removed 6 bases at V and 8 bases at J, leaving 10 bases unmatched. The CDR3 DNA reads TGTGCCAGCAGACCTCGTCCGGGACAGGGGGCGGAAAAACTGTTTTTT. As protein: CASRPRPGQGAEKLFF. The whole variable domain, remainder taken from reference TRBV7-9 and TRBJ1-4, is DTGVSQNPRHKITKRGQNVTFRCDPISEHNRLYWYRQTLGQGPEFLTYFQNEAQLEKSRLLSDRFSAERPKGSFSTLEIQRTEQGDSAMYLCASRPRPGQGAEKLFFGSGTQLSVL.

The rearrangement joins TRBV18 to TRBJ1-1, with D perhaps TRBD1 (5 bases). The CDR3 sequence is 14 residues long. The V gene's germline CDR1 is KGHSH and CDR2 LQKENI. With 3 bases removed from V and 3 bases from J, the gap between germline ends came to 11 bases. CDR3: CASSPSGGDTEAFF. As DNA, the CDR3 is TGTGCCAGCTCACCCAGCGGGGGGGACACTGAAGCTTTCTTT.

The chain couples TRBV7-8 to TRBJ2-7; tentative D call: TRBD1 (5 bases). The CDR3 is 17 amino acids. Trimming cost V 2 bases and J 4 bases, with 21 bases left between them. CDR1 is SGHVS, CDR2 FQNEAQ, per germline. The CDR3 spells CASSLLSWGSSNYEQYF. The CDR3 DNA sequence: TGTGCCAGCAGCTTATTAAGCTGGGGCAGCAGTAATTACGAGCAGTACTTC.

The V call is TRBV5-1, the J call TRBJ2-7; D not certain. V was clipped by 0 bases and J by 7 bases, with 17 bases between them. The V gene's germline CDR1 is SGHRS and CDR2 YFSETQ. The CDR3 totals 15 residues. CDR3: CASSLESLQRGEQYF. The CDR3 nucleotides read TGCGCCAGCAGCTTGGAATCCCTCCAGCGCGGAGAGCAGTACTTC.

The chain recombines TRBV7-3 with TRBJ1-5; D possibly corresponds to TRBD1 (5 bases). Germline-derived CDR1 and CDR2 are SGHTA and FQGTGA. V shed 3 bases and J shed 4 bases, with 7 bases lying between them. The CDR3 spans 13 residues. The CDR3 protein is CASSLQGNQPQHF. For the CDR3, the DNA is TGTGCCAGCAGCTTGCAGGGAAATCAGCCCCAGCATTTT.

The chain is built from TRBV28 and TRBJ2-7, with no clear D. The CDR3 has 12 residues. V lost 6 bases to trimming and J lost 1 base, with 7 bases between them. Germline lookup yields CDR1 MDHEN and CDR2 SYDVKM. The CDR3 here is CASSPGSYEQYV. CDR3 bases: TGTGCCAGCAGCCCAGGATCCTACGAGCAGTACGTC.

This chain joins TRBV29-1 and TRBJ2-5, with D possibly matching TRBD1 (6 bases). The DNA end is more similar to TRBJ2-7, so the J call may be wrong. This CDR3 region has 13 residues. In germline, CDR1 is SQVTM, CDR2 ANQGSEA. DNA for the CDR3: TGCAGCGTTGTGGGGACACAATTCGGCGAGCAGTACTTC. It yields the protein CSVVGTQFGEQYF.